This is a list of T cell receptor beta chains from one sample in a study of cytomegalovirus exposure and HLA in healthy donors. Produced via immunoSEQ multiplex PCR; TCRdb's table is partial and in-frame only. This sample has about 110,000 clones, with roughly 76% found just once. The sample consisted of PBMCs. The receptors were gathered from a woman in her 50s in good health and CMV-seropositive. Both conserved end residues are part of each CDR3. D genes are given only for firm matches. Size is omitted from some rows. Given values are once, few, many or a class for expanded clones.

j_call d_call clone_size v_call cdr3_aa cdr3_nt
TRBJ2-5 TRBD1 NA TRBV5-1 CASSLAGTGEETQYF TGCGCCAGCAGCTTGGCCGGGACAGGGGAAGAGACCCAGTACTTC
TRBJ1-2 TRBD1 NA TRBV5-1 CASSPGQGHGYTF TGCGCCAGCAGCCCAGGACAGGGCCACGGCTACACCTTC
TRBJ2-7 NA NA TRBV9 CASSPWEQVYEQYF TGTGCCAGCAGCCCGTGGGAGCAGGTCTACGAGCAGTACTTC
TRBJ2-3 NA NA TRBV7-3 CASSLGAIADTQYF TGTGCCAGCAGCTTAGGGGCCATAGCAGATACGCAGTATTTT
TRBJ1-1 TRBD1 NA TRBV7-2 CASRLDRDGGTEAFF TGTGCCAGCAGATTAGACAGGGATGGAGGAACTGAAGCTTTCTTT
TRBJ1-1 NA NA TRBV19 CASSIWGDAEAFF TGTGCCAGTAGTATCTGGGGGGACGCTGAAGCTTTCTTT
TRBJ1-5 NA NA TRBV5-4 CASSSGTLNNQPQHF TGTGCCAGCAGCTCCGGGACATTGAACAATCAGCCCCAGCATTTT
TRBJ1-4 NA few TRBV4-1 CASSQDSPRLGEKLFF TGCGCCAGCAGCCAAGACTCCCCCAGGTTAGGTGAAAAACTGTTTTTT
TRBJ1-3 NA NA TRBV27 CASSLAGTASGNTIYF TGTGCCAGCAGTTTAGCAGGCACCGCCTCTGGAAACACCATATATTTT
TRBJ1-5 NA NA TRBV7-8 CASSLSRSKGSGQPQHF TGTGCCAGCAGCTTAAGCAGGTCTAAGGGGTCGGGCCAGCCCCAGCATTTT